This T cell receptor beta chain was identified during a study of PD-1 blockade in mismatch repair-deficient tumors. Points from the study as a whole: After pembrolizumab, tumor-resident clones rose rapidly, then generally contracted before radiologic responses.

As regards this clone: Its specificity is not known.

J lost 1 base, V lost 3 bases, and 5 bases had no gene match. This CDR3 comprises 18 residues. The germline V gene has CDR1 LNHDA and CDR2 SQIVND (reference sequence). Clones were read by immunoSEQ multiplex PCR, and TCRdb kept only the in-frame ones, dropping some. The data show around 100,000 clones, 60% to 85% seen once. The chain has TRBV19 and TRBJ2-2; 13 bases line up with TRBD2. The material sequenced was peripheral blood, taken 60 weeks after starting pembrolizumab. The source is an adult with mismatch repair-deficient cancer. In DNA, the CDR3 is TGTGCCAGTAGTATTTTGGGACTAGCGGGAAAGAACACCGGGGAGCTGTTTTTT. It is translated as CASSILGLAGKNTGELFF.